A selection of T cell receptor beta chains follows, all from one sample in a study of post-analysis software for immune sequencing data. TCRdb re-called the PCR reads through MiXCR, storing one row per CDR3 protein. Of about 500,000 distinct CDR3 sequences in the sample, roughly 45% were seen once. The sample was blood. These TCRs come from a girl aged 5 to 17 with multiple sclerosis. Each CDR3 is given with its conserved first and last residue. A D gene is named only where the DNA matches it firmly. Rows may omit the clone size; those that give it use once, few, many or a size class.

size | D | J | V | CDR3 | DNA
few | . | TRBJ2-6 | TRBV5-1 | CASSLPSGANVLTF | TGCGCCAGCAGCTTACCCTCTGGGGCCAACGTCCTGACTTTC
once | . | TRBJ2-5 | TRBV15 | CATSRDVGTQYF | TGTGCCACCAGCAGAGATGTTGGGACCCAGTACTTC
few | . | TRBJ2-6 | TRBV20-1 | CSARGQENSGANVLTF | TGCAGTGCTAGAGGACAGGAGAACTCTGGGGCCAACGTCCTGACTTTC
. | TRBD2 | TRBJ2-5 | TRBV3-1 | CASSQDPASGKETQYF | TGTGCCAGCAGCCAAGATCCGGCTAGCGGGAAGGAGACCCAGTACTTC
. | TRBD2 | TRBJ2-7 | TRBV20-1 | CSASGMGTITYEQYF | TGCAGTGCAAGCGGTATGGGGACTATAACCTACGAGCAGTACTTC
. | TRBD1 | TRBJ2-7 | TRBV27 | CASSLAGQGVRYEQYF | TGTGCCAGCAGTTTAGCCGGACAGGGGGTGAGGTACGAGCAGTACTTC
few | . | TRBJ1-2 | TRBV29-1 | CSVEPAGKAMGYGYTF | TGCAGCGTTGAACCGGCAGGGAAGGCTATGGGCTATGGCTACACCTTC
few | TRBD1 | TRBJ1-1 | TRBV12-5 | CASSQGTAEAFF | TGTGCTAGCAGCCAAGGGACAGCTGAAGCTTTCTTT
few | . | TRBJ2-7 | TRBV29-1 | CSVEDGTGEQYF | TGCAGCGTTGAAGATGGGACGGGAGAGCAGTACTTC
. | . | TRBJ2-1 | TRBV3-1 | CASSQGAGTPNEQFF | TGTGCCAGCAGCCAAGGGGCGGGAACCCCCAATGAGCAGTTCTTC
few | . | TRBJ2-7 | TRBV11-2 | CASTPGDFPYEQYF | TGTGCCAGCACCCCTGGGGACTTCCCCTACGAGCAGTACTTC
. | . | TRBJ2-7 | TRBV28 | CASSLVGGGSHLTYEQYF | TGTGCCAGCAGTTTGGTTGGAGGGGGCTCCCATCTTACCTACGAGCAGTACTTC
. | . | TRBJ1-2 | TRBV27 | CASSPSQGHGYTF | TGTGCCAGCAGTCCTTCTCAGGGTCACGGCTACACCTTC
. | TRBD2 | TRBJ2-3 | TRBV28 | CASSFVLAGGSDTQYF | TGTGCCAGCAGCTTCGTATTAGCGGGAGGCTCAGATACGCAGTATTTT
few | TRBD2 | TRBJ2-1 | TRBV15 | CATSNLGAGGYYNEQFF | TGTGCCACCAGCAATTTAGGAGCGGGAGGGTACTACAATGAGCAGTTCTTC
few | . | TRBJ2-7 | TRBV28 | CASTDPGDTAEQYF | TGTGCCAGCACCGATCCCGGGGACACCGCCGAGCAGTACTTC
. | . | TRBJ2-1 | TRBV28 | CASSLGGGEVNEQFF | TGTGCCAGCAGTTTGGGGGGCGGGGAGGTCAATGAGCAGTTCTTC
few | TRBD1 | TRBJ2-7 | TRBV29-1 | CSVEWADRVGYEQYF | TGCAGCGTTGAATGGGCGGACAGGGTGGGATACGAGCAGTACTTC
. | TRBD2 | TRBJ2-3 | TRBV15 | CATSRRLAGGTDTQYF | TGTGCCACCAGCAGGAGACTAGCGGGAGGCACAGATACGCAGTATTTT
. | . | TRBJ2-4 | TRBV7-2 | CASSLDPGTKNIQYF | TGTGCCAGCAGCTTAGATCCAGGGACCAAAAACATTCAGTACTTC
. | . | TRBJ2-5 | TRBV5-1 | CASSLARTDAETQYF | TGCGCCAGCAGCTTGGCCCGGACAGACGCGGAGACCCAGTACTTC
few | . | TRBJ1-5 | TRBV6-4 | CASSVNSNQPQHF | TGTGCCAGCAGTGTCAATAGCAATCAGCCCCAGCATTTT
. | . | TRBJ1-5 | TRBV2 | CASSAGTDQPQHF | TGTGCCAGCAGTGCAGGGACCGATCAGCCCCAGCATTTT
few | . | TRBJ2-7 | TRBV7-9 | CASSQKARPIHEQYF | TGTGCCAGCAGCCAAAAGGCCAGGCCCATCCACGAGCAGTACTTC
few | . | TRBJ1-2 | TRBV12-3/TRBV12-4 | CASSLARYGYTF | TGTGCCAGCAGTCTGGCTCGCTATGGCTACACCTTC
. | . | TRBJ2-7 | TRBV7-9 | CASSFYDPTIWYEQYF | TGTGCCAGCAGCTTTTATGACCCGACAATTTGGTACGAGCAGTACTTC
. | . | TRBJ1-2 | TRBV6-4 | CASSESPQSLIYGYTF | TGTGCCAGCAGTGAGTCCCCACAGTCTCTAATCTATGGCTACACCTTC
. | TRBD2 | TRBJ2-1 | TRBV20-1 | CSARVWTSGNNEQFF | TGCAGTGCTAGAGTATGGACTAGCGGGAACAATGAGCAGTTCTTC
. | . | TRBJ2-7 | TRBV7-2 | CASSLTLPTSSYEQYF | TGTGCCAGCAGCTTAACACTCCCCACGAGCTCCTACGAGCAGTACTTC